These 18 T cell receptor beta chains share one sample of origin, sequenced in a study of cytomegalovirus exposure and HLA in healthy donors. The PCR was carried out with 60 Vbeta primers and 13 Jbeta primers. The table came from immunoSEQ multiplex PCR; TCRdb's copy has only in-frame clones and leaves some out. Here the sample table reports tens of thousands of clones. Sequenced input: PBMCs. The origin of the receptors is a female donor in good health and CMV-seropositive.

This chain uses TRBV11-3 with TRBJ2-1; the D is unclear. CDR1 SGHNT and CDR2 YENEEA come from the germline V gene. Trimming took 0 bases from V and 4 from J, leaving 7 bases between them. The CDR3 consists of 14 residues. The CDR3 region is CASSLDPFYNEQFF. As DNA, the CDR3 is TGTGCCAGCAGCTTAGATCCCTTTTACAATGAGCAGTTCTTC.

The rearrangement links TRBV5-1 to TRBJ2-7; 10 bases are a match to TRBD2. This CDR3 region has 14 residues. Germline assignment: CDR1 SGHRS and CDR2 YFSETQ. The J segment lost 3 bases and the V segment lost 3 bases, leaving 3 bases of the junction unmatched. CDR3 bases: TGCGCCAGCAGCTCAGGACTAGCGGTCTACGAGCAGTACTTC. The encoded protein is CASSSGLAVYEQYF.

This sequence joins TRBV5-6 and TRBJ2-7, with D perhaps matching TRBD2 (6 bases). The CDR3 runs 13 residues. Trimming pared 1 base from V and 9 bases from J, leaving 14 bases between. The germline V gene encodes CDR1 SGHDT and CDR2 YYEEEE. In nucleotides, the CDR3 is TGTGCCAGCAGCTTGTTTCGGCAGGGAGGGCAGTACTTC. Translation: CASSLFRQGGQYF.

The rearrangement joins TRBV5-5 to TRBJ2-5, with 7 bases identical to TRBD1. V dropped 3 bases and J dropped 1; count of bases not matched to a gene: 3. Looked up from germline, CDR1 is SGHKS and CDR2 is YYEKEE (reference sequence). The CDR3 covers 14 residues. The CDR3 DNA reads TGTGCCAGCAGCTCCTACAGGGGCCAAGAGACCCAGTACTTC. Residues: CASSSYRGQETQYF.

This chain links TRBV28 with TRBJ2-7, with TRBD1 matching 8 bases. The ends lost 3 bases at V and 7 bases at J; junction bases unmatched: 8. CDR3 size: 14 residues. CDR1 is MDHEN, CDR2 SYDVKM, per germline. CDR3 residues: CASSFSGGGWEQYF. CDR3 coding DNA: TGTGCCAGCAGTTTTTCAGGGGGCGGGTGGGAGCAGTACTTC.

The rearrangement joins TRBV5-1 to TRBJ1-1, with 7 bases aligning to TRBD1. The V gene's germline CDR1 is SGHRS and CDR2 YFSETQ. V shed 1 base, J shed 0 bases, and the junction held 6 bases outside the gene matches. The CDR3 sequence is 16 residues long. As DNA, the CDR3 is TGCGCCAGCAGCTTGCGACAGGGCGACATGAACACTGAAGCTTTCTTT. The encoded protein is CASSLRQGDMNTEAFF.

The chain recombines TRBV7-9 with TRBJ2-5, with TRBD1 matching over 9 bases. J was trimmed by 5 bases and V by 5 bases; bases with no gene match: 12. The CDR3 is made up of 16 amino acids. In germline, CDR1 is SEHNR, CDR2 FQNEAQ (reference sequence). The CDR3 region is CASSRTRDRVYETQYF. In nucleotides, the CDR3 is TGTGCCAGCAGCAGGACTCGGGACAGGGTTTACGAGACCCAGTACTTC. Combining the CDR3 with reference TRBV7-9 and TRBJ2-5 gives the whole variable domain DTGVSQNPRHKITKRGQNVTFRCDPISEHNRLYWYRQTLGQGPEFLTYFQNEAQLEKSRLLSDRFSAERPKGSFSTLEIQRTEQGDSAMYLCASSRTRDRVYETQYFGPGTRLLVL.

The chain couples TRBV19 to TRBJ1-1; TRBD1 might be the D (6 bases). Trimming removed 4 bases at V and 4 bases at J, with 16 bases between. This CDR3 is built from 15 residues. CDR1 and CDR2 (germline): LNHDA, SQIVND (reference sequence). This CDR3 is CASSKPVRGGTEAFF. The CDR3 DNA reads TGTGCCAGTAGTAAACCCGTCAGGGGTGGCACTGAAGCTTTCTTT.

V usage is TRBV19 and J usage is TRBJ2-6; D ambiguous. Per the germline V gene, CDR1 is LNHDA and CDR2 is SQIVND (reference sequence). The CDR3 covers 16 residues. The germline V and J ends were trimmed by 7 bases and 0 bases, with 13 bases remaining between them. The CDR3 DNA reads TGTGCCAGTAAGGCGGCAGCAAGCTCTGGGGCCAACGTCCTGACTTTC. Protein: CASKAAASSGANVLTF. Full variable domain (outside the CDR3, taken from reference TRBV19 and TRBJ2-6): DGGITQSPKYLFRKEGQNVTLSCEQNLNHDAMYWYRQDPGQGLRLIYYSQIVNDFQKGDIAEGYSVSREKKESFPLTVTSAQKNPTAFYLCASKAAASSGANVLTFGAGSRLTVL.

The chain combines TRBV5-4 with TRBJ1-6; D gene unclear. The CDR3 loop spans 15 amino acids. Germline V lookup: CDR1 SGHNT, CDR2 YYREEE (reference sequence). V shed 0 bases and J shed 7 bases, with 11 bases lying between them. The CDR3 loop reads CASSLDRNLNSPLHF. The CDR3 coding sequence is TGTGCCAGCAGCTTGGACAGAAACTTGAATTCACCCCTCCACTTT.

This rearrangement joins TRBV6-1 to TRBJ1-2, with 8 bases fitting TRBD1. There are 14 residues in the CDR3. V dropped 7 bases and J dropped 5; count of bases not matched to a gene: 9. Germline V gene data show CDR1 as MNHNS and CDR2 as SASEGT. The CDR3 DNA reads TGTGCCAGCACTCCGCCAGGACAGGGATATGGCTACACCTTC. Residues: CASTPPGQGYGYTF.

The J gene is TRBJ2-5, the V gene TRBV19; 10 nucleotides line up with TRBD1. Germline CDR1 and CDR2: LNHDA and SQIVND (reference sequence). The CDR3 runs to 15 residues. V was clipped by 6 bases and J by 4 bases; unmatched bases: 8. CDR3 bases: TGTGCCAGTAGCCCCGGGACAGGGGTTGTAGAGACCCAGTACTTC. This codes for CASSPGTGVVETQYF.

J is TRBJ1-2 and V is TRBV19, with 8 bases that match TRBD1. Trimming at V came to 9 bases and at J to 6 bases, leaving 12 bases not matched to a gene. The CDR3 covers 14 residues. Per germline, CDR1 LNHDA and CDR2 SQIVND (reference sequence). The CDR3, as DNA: TGTGCCAGCCAAACACCCAACAGGGGGGATGGCTACACCTTC. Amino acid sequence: CASQTPNRGDGYTF.

The CDR3 DNA is TGTGCCAGCAGCCAGCTGGACAGGGCGGGCTATGGCTACACCTTC. Translation: CASSQLDRAGYGYTF. The chain joins TRBV14 to TRBJ1-2; TRBD1 matches 8 bases. The CDR3 totals 15 residues. V shed 3 bases, J shed 4 bases, and the junction held 7 bases outside the gene matches. CDR1 is SGHDN and CDR2 is FVKESK in the germline V gene.

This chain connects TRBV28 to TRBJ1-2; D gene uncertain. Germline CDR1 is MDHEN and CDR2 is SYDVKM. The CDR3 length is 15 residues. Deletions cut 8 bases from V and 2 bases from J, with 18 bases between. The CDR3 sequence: CASRRWAETNYGYTF. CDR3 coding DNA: TGTGCCAGCCGTAGATGGGCAGAGACCAACTATGGCTACACCTTC.

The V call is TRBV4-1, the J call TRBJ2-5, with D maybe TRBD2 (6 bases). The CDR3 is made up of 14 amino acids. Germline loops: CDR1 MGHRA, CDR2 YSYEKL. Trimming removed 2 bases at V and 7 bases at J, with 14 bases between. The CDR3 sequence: CASSQFDRGGTQYF. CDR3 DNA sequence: TGCGCCAGCAGCCAATTCGACCGGGGAGGGACCCAGTACTTC.

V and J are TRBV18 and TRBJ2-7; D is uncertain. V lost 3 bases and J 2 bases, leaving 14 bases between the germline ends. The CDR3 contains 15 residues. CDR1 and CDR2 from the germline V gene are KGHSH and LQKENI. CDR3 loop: CASSPQTQDTYEQYF. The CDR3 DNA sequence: TGTGCCAGCTCACCGCAGACCCAGGATACCTACGAGCAGTACTTC. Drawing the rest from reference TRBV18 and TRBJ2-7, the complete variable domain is NAGVMQNPRHLVRRRGQEARLRCSPMKGHSHVYWYRQLPEEGLKFMVYLQKENIIDESGMPKERFSAEFPKEGPSILRIQQVVRGDSAAYFCASSPQTQDTYEQYFGPGTRLTVT.

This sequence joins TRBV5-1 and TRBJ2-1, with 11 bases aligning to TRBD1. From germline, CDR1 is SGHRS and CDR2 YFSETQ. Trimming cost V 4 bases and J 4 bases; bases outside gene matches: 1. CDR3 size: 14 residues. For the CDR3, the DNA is TGCGCCAGCAGCGGACAGGGGGCTTACAATGAGCAGTTCTTC. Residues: CASSGQGAYNEQFF.